This T cell receptor beta chain was captured in a study of patients and donors after allogeneic stem cell transplantation. A single record per CDR3 protein comes from TCRdb applying MiXCR to the RT-PCR reads. The profile shows about 960,000 distinct CDR3 sequences, around 17% of them singletons. CDR3 length: 14 amino acids. Germline CDR1 MNHEY, CDR2 SVGEGT. The germline V and J ends were trimmed by 6 bases and 7 bases, with 16 bases remaining between them. The sequencing sample was made of blood, either unsorted or a sorted T cell fraction (not recorded which). The chain carries TRBV6-2 or TRBV6-3 and TRBJ1-5, with D tentatively TRBD1 (5 bases). This TCR was sampled from a human donor who was either an allogeneic HSCT recipient or a stem cell or donor lymphocyte infusion donor (not recorded which). It is not recorded whose cells these are; they may come from a transplant donor. CDR3 nucleotide sequence: TGTGCCAGCAGATCCACAGGTTCTGGCCAGCCCCAGCATTTT. Its protein product is CASRSTGSGQPQHF.